The 25 T cell receptor beta chains presented below share a single source sample, sequenced in a study of blood T cells in healthy people across ages. Alongside a J-beta primer mix, a sample-barcoded 5' primer served in a second PCR lasting 7 to 11 cycles. TCRdb passed the 5' RACE reads through MiXCR, listing each CDR3 protein once. The sample contains roughly 830,000 distinct CDR3 sequences, around 62% of which appear only once. The sample consisted of blood. These receptors came from a young man in good health.

The table lists this clonotype with a count of one. This chain uses TRBV2 with TRBJ2-7; TRBD1 or TRBD2 may be the D gene (6 bases each). This CDR3 spans 13 amino acids. From germline, CDR1 is SNHLY and CDR2 FYNNEI. Deletions cut 4 bases from V and 3 bases from J, with 10 bases between. CDR3 loop: CASSGGALYEQYF. The CDR3 DNA is TGTGCCAGCAGTGGGGGGGCCCTCTACGAGCAGTACTTC.

Only one count was recorded for this clonotype. The V call is TRBV5-1, the J call TRBJ1-2; no clear D gene. In germline, CDR1 is SGHRS, CDR2 YFSETQ. This CDR3 comprises 14 residues. V lost 0 bases, J lost 5 bases, and 11 bases lay in between. The CDR3: CASSLAAIPYGYTF. In nucleotides, the CDR3 is TGCGCCAGCAGCTTGGCGGCGATACCGTATGGCTACACCTTC.

The rearrangement links TRBV14 to TRBJ2-3; TRBD1 matches 10 bases. This CDR3 comprises 15 residues. Germline CDR1 SGHDN, CDR2 FVKESK. V shed 4 bases, J shed 6 bases, and the junction held 7 bases outside the gene matches. The CDR3 DNA reads TGTGCCAGCAGCCCGACAGGGGGCGTTCTGGATACGCAGTATTTT. Its protein product is CASSPTGGVLDTQYF.

In this sample, this clonotype turned up once. The chain joins TRBV25-1 to TRBJ2-4; TRBD1 might be the D (5 bases). This CDR3 comprises 15 residues. The germline V gene has CDR1 MGHDK and CDR2 SYGVNS. With 4 bases removed from V and 5 bases from J, the gap between germline ends came to 15 bases. This CDR3 is CASSGPQGRENIQYF. The CDR3 nucleotides are TGTGCCAGCAGTGGCCCCCAGGGTAGGGAAAACATTCAGTACTTC.

This chain's CDR3 is CASRDRGLPNYGYTF. CDR3 DNA: TGTGCCAGCAGGGACAGGGGGCTTCCAAACTATGGCTACACCTTC. This rearrangement joins TRBV12-3 or TRBV12-4 to TRBJ1-2; 11 positions agree with TRBD1. The CDR3 sequence is 15 residues long. The V gene end was trimmed by 6 bases and the J gene end by 2 bases; junction bases not matched to a gene: 5.

The rearrangement uses TRBV3-1 and TRBJ2-3; D is unclear. CDR3 length: 14 residues. V was pared by 1 base and J by 2 bases, with 7 bases between. Germline CDR1 LGHDT, CDR2 YNNKEL (reference sequence). The CDR3 sequence: CASSQGPATDTQYF. The CDR3 DNA reads TGTGCCAGCAGCCAAGGACCGGCCACAGATACGCAGTATTTT.

This sequence joins TRBV12-3 or TRBV12-4 and TRBJ2-6; the D gene is possibly TRBD1 (7 bases). V lost 4 bases, J lost 0 bases, and 16 bases lay in between. The CDR3 is 18 residues long. The CDR3 DNA follows: TGTGCCAGCAGTTCCTACCGGGGGACAGTCTCTGGGGCCAACGTCCTGACTTTC. Translation: CASSSYRGTVSGANVLTF.

The chain recombines TRBV4-3 with TRBJ2-7; 8 nucleotides align to TRBD1. With 1 base clipped from V and 3 bases from J, the junction kept 8 bases outside the gene matches. The CDR3 is 16 residues long. Germline loops: CDR1 LGHNA, CDR2 YSLEER. The CDR3 region is CASSQGTGYGVYEQYF. CDR3 sequence (DNA): TGCGCCAGCAGCCAAGGGACAGGGTACGGGGTCTACGAGCAGTACTTC.

The chain combines TRBV7-2 with TRBJ1-6; D call uncertain. The CDR3 is 15 amino acids. V lost 5 bases and J 10 bases, leaving 18 bases between the germline ends. Per germline, CDR1 SGHTA and CDR2 FQGNSA. The CDR3 reads CASSPWDLEASPLHF. Written as DNA, the CDR3 is TGTGCCAGCAGCCCGTGGGATCTCGAGGCATCACCCCTCCACTTT. The full variable domain, with the rest looked up from reference TRBV7-2 and TRBJ1-6, is GAGVSQSPSNKVTEKGKDVELRCDPISGHTALYWYRQSLGQGLEFLIYFQGNSAPDKSGLPSDRFSAERTGGSVSTLTIQRTQQEDSAVYLCASSPWDLEASPLHFGNGTRLTVT.

This clonotype showed up just a few times. The rearrangement joins TRBV7-3 to TRBJ1-2; D uncertain. The CDR3 is 13 residues long. The V and J ends lost 1 base and 6 bases respectively, with 9 bases between them. Per germline, CDR1 SGHTA and CDR2 FQGTGA. CDR3 nucleotides: TGTGCCAGCAGCTTAAAACGCACGGATGGCTACACCTTC. Its protein product is CASSLKRTDGYTF.

J is TRBJ1-1 and V is TRBV6-2 or TRBV6-3; D gene uncertain. CDR3 length: 15 amino acids. Trimming stripped 8 bases from V and 5 bases from J, with 21 bases between. CDR1 and CDR2 (germline): MNHEY, SVGEGT. Here the CDR3 reads CASHSGPVPRTEAFF. CDR3 DNA sequence: TGTGCCAGCCATTCTGGACCAGTCCCCCGAACTGAAGCTTTCTTT.

This clonotype showed up just a few times. The V gene is TRBV6-2 or TRBV6-3, the J gene TRBJ2-5, with D possibly matching TRBD1 (5 bases). V was clipped by 8 bases and J by 12 bases, with 16 bases between them. Germline CDR1 and CDR2: MNHEY and SVGEGT. This CDR3 has 11 residues. The CDR3 spells CASSDRKPKYF. DNA of the CDR3: TGTGCCAGCTCCGACAGAAAACCCAAGTACTTC.

V usage is TRBV6-5 and J usage is TRBJ2-1; 9 nucleotides agree with TRBD2. Trimming removed 2 bases from V and 0 bases from J; junction bases left unmatched: 8. There are 18 residues in the CDR3. Germline lookup yields CDR1 MNHEY and CDR2 SVGAGI. This CDR3 is CASSYRPSGDSSYNEQFF. The CDR3 region has the DNA TGTGCCAGCAGTTACAGGCCTAGCGGGGATAGCTCCTACAATGAGCAGTTCTTC.

This clonotype occurred a few times. The V call is TRBV7-2, the J call TRBJ2-1; D may be TRBD1 (6 bases). Germline CDR1 and CDR2: SGHTA and FQGNSA. CDR3 length: 15 amino acids. V dropped 4 bases and J dropped 8 bases, with 18 bases sitting between them. The CDR3 DNA reads TGTGCCAGCAGCTCCAAGCAATACAAGGGGGATGAGCAGTTCTTC. Protein product: CASSSKQYKGDEQFF.

This chain connects TRBV20-1 to TRBJ2-4; TRBD1 agrees at 9 bases. With the DNA end fitting TRBJ2-7 better, the J assignment may be wrong. CDR3 length equals 14 residues. Germline assignment: CDR1 DFQATT and CDR2 SNEGSKA (reference sequence). This CDR3 is CSARDNRGLYEQYF. The CDR3, as DNA: TGCAGTGCTAGAGATAACAGGGGGCTCTACGAGCAGTACTTC.

This chain links TRBV7-2 with TRBJ2-5, with 8 bases matching TRBD1. Trimming cost V 4 bases and J 2 bases; bases outside gene matches: 12. The CDR3 sequence is 17 residues long. Germline V gives CDR1 SGHTA, CDR2 FQGNSA. The CDR3: CASSYHPGTGSQETQYF. In DNA, the CDR3 is TGTGCCAGCAGCTACCACCCCGGGACAGGTTCACAAGAGACCCAGTACTTC.

The chain uses TRBV28 and TRBJ1-6; 8 bases align to TRBD1. The length of the CDR3 is 14 residues. Trimming removed 5 bases from V and 9 bases from J; junction bases left unmatched: 6. Germline assignment: CDR1 MDHEN and CDR2 SYDVKM. CDR3 sequence (DNA): TGTGCCAGCAGTCCGGGACAGGTAGCTTCACCCCTCCACTTT. Amino acid sequence: CASSPGQVASPLHF.

The rearrangement joins TRBV2 to TRBJ2-4; D is perhaps TRBD1 (6 bases). CDR1 and CDR2 from the germline V gene are SNHLY and FYNNEI. The V gene lost 4 bases and the J gene lost 0 bases, with 7 bases spanning the gap. The CDR3 extends over 14 amino acids. The CDR3 coding sequence is TGTGCCAGCAGTGGGGGACAAGCCAAAAACATTCAGTACTTC. This gives the protein CASSGGQAKNIQYF.

The gene calls are TRBV20-1 and TRBJ1-2; 7 nucleotides line up with TRBD1. Unmatched junction bases numbered 15, after V lost 7 bases and J lost 4 bases. Germline V CDR1 and CDR2: DFQATT, SNEGSKA (reference sequence). The CDR3 totals 15 residues. The CDR3 sequence: CSGGTAERFGYGYTF. In DNA form, the CDR3 reads TGCAGTGGGGGGACAGCCGAAAGATTTGGCTATGGCTACACCTTC.

This clonotype was seen just once. The chain employs TRBV12-3 or TRBV12-4 and TRBJ1-5; D is unclear. The CDR3 has 14 amino acids. V was shortened by 5 bases and J by 1 base, with 9 bases between the two germline ends. The CDR3 coding sequence is TGTGCCAGCAGTCCTGACCAGAGCAATCAGCCCCAGCATTTT. Amino acids: CASSPDQSNQPQHF.

This clonotype was picked up one time. This may be a read error, as it is one base from a much larger clone. V is TRBV29-1 and J is TRBJ2-3; the match to TRBD1 covers 9 bases. Germline CDR1 and CDR2: SQVTM and ANQGSEA. Germline trimming cut 7 bases from V and 5 bases from J; bases unmatched to any gene: 7. This CDR3 contains 13 residues. DNA for the CDR3: TGCAGCGCCGGGGACAGGGTTAAAGATACGCAGTATTTT. It translates to CSAGDRVKDTQYF.

The V and J genes are TRBV7-2 and TRBJ2-3, with D perhaps assigned TRBD1 or TRBD2 (5 bases each). The V and J ends lost 5 bases and 6 bases respectively, with 15 bases between them. Germline CDR1 reads SGHTA; CDR2 reads FQGNSA. The CDR3 contains 14 residues. Written as DNA, the CDR3 is TGTGCCAGCAGCGTAGGGACCTCTCGGGATACGCAGTATTTT. As protein: CASSVGTSRDTQYF.

The rearrangement uses TRBV10-3 and TRBJ2-5; a weak D match, TRBD2 (6 bases). Germline CDR1 ENHRY, CDR2 SYGVKD. The CDR3 is 14 amino acids. Deletions cut 3 bases from V and 3 bases from J, with 11 bases between. CDR3 region: CAISDRTTKETQYF. DNA of the CDR3: TGTGCCATCAGTGATCGGACTACCAAAGAGACCCAGTACTTC.

The CDR3 sequence: CASSSSGGTVEQFF. DNA of the CDR3: TGTGCCAGCAGTTCTAGCGGGGGGACGGTGGAGCAGTTCTTC. V gene TRBV7-2 combines with J gene TRBJ2-1; 11 bases line up with TRBD2. CDR3 length: 14 amino acids. Germline CDR1 and CDR2: SGHTA and FQGNSA. The junction had 8 bases not matched to a gene; V was cut back by 6 bases and J by 10 bases. The whole variable domain, filled in from reference TRBV7-2 and TRBJ2-1, reads GAGVSQSPSNKVTEKGKDVELRCDPISGHTALYWYRQSLGQGLEFLIYFQGNSAPDKSGLPSDRFSAERTGGSVSTLTIQRTQQEDSAVYLCASSSSGGTVEQFFGPGTRLTVL.

With regard to this clonotype: One end of the junction is discordant with germline, which a read error may explain. The chain carries TRBV7-2 and TRBJ2-3; a possible D gene is TRBD1 (5 bases). The CDR3 contains 13 residues. Germline CDR1 is SGHTA and CDR2 is FQGNSA. The CDR3 sequence is CASSGQGTDTRYF. Written as DNA, the CDR3 is TGTGCCAGCAGCGGCCAGGGCACAGATACGCGGTATTTT. The full variable domain, with the rest looked up from reference TRBV7-2 and TRBJ2-3, is GAGVSQSPSNKVTEKGKDVELRCDPISGHTALYWYRQSLGQGLEFLIYFQGNSAPDKSGLPSDRFSAERTGGSVSTLTIQRTQQEDSAVYLCASSGQGTDTRYFGPGTRLTVL.